This T cell receptor (beta chain) is drawn from a study of blood T cell repertoires in COVID-19. The authors' processing: By means of reference gene primer amplification, nucleated cell counts were estimated. Measured with immunoSEQ multiplex PCR; TCRdb has only the in-frame clones, and not every one. The V and J calls and clone size were taken over from that table, and D and trimming were inferred from the DNA. The sample records fewer than 250,000 clones, roughly 90% being singletons. Germline CDR1 reads WNHNN; CDR2 reads SYGVQD (reference sequence). This CDR3 region has 16 residues. The V and J ends lost 4 bases and 7 bases, in that order; junction bases with no gene match: 13. Participant reports of clinical history set cohort assignment.

This receptor was obtained from a woman in her 30s with acute COVID-19. V gene TRBV10-1 combines with J gene TRBJ1-1; 9 nucleotides line up with TRBD1. The sequencing input was PBMCs or T cells enriched from blood (not recorded which). CDR3 sequence (DNA): TGCGCCAGCAGTGTAAACAGGGGGCCGCCTCTAAATGAAGCTTTCTTT. It translates to CASSVNRGPPLNEAFF.